The entry below gives a single T cell receptor (beta chain) sequence along with its context. Its target is unknown. The record originates from a study of CD8+ T cells in alopecia areata. Study overall: Administration of oral tofacitinib to treated patients was at 5 to 10 mg twice daily.

Trimming cost V 5 bases and J 2 bases; bases outside gene matches: 5. The CDR3 runs to 14 residues. Germline values: CDR1 SNHLY, CDR2 FYNNEI. Indicated treatment: oral pan-JAK inhibitor, 5-10 mg twice daily. General study results and limits: The study found higher clonality in lesional than normal scalp, especially in alopecia totalis/universalis. Scalp clonality dropped significantly under tofacitinib, as did expanded CD8+ top-100 clones.

As the sequencing template, cDNA was produced by extracting RNA and reverse transcribing it. The table came from immunoSEQ multiplex PCR; TCRdb's copy has only in-frame clones and leaves some out. The sample records 180,000 or so clones, 53% being singletons. Source: CD8+ T cells sorted from blood, taken at week 24, from a patient treated with tofacitinib. This TCR derives from a human donor with alopecia areata. The rearrangement links TRBV2 to TRBJ2-7; 8 bases map to TRBD1. The CDR3: CASSSTGGTYEQYF. The DNA of the CDR3 is TGTGCCAGCAGTTCAACAGGGGGAACCTACGAGCAGTACTTC. Full variable domain (missing parts from reference TRBV2 and TRBJ2-7): EPEVTQTPSHQVTQMGQEVILRCVPISNHLYFYWYRQILGQKVEFLVSFYNNEISEKSEIFDDQFSVERPDGSNFTLKIRSTKLEDSAMYFCASSSTGGTYEQYFGPGTRLTVT.